This TCR beta chain derives from a study of OX40 agonist ivuxolimab in advanced cancers. V was clipped by 6 bases and J by 0 bases, with 6 bases between them. The CDR3 loop spans 14 amino acids. From germline, CDR1 is LNHDA and CDR2 SQIVND (reference sequence). The table came from immunoSEQ multiplex PCR; TCRdb's copy has only in-frame clones and leaves some out. The sample lists some 66,000 clones; 60% to 80% were seen once. Here the sequenced sample was CD4+ or CD8+ T cells sorted from blood, taken in a trial of the OX40 agonist ivuxolimab. The TCR sequence derives from an adult with an advanced solid tumor such as melanoma, head and neck, liver or kidney cancer. The V call is TRBV19, the J call TRBJ2-6; no reliable D call. CDR3 bases: TGTGCCAGTAGCCTTTCCTCTGGGGCCAACGTCCTGACTTTC. Translated, it gives CASSLSSGANVLTF.